The 18 T cell receptor beta chains below all came from one sample that was sequenced in a study of T cell changes during pregnancy in multiple sclerosis. Profiled with immunoSEQ multiplex PCR; TCRdb holds only in-frame clones, not every one. The sample includes some 57,000 clones, about 89% of them seen just once. This specimen was CD4+ T cells from peripheral blood mononuclear cells, taken after pregnancy. Every receptor here comes from a female donor in good health, enrolled as a control in a pregnancy study.

This clone was detected only once. This chain uses TRBV7-2 with TRBJ2-7; D gene uncertain. The CDR3 consists of 12 residues. V was trimmed by 2 bases and J by 3 bases, leaving 5 bases between them. The germline gives CDR1 SGHTA, CDR2 FQGNSA. This chain's CDR3 is CASSLRGYEQYF. CDR3 nucleotides: TGTGCCAGCAGCTTAAGAGGCTACGAGCAGTACTTC.

The V call is TRBV30, the J call TRBJ1-5; the D gene is possibly TRBD1 (6 bases). The CDR3 length is 14 residues. CDR1 is GTSNPN, CDR2 SVGIG, per germline (reference sequence). V lost 4 bases and J 7 bases, leaving 17 bases between the germline ends. Here the CDR3 reads CAWTREGGGQPQHF. The CDR3 nucleotides read TGTGCCTGGACCCGAGAAGGGGGAGGGCAGCCCCAGCATTTT.

The table lists this clone with a count of one. This chain links TRBV5-8 with TRBJ1-4; no clear D gene. The CDR3 is made up of 15 amino acids. Germline V gene data show CDR1 as SGHTS and CDR2 as YDEGEE. V shed 2 bases and J shed 0 bases, with 8 bases lying between them. The CDR3 DNA reads TGTGCCAGCAGCTTAGGCGGAACAACTAATGAAAAACTGTTTTTT. The encoded protein is CASSLGGTTNEKLFF.

This clone showed up just once. The CDR3 nucleotides are TGTGCCAGCAGTGAAGCGGCCACCGGGGAGCTGTTTTTT. It encodes CASSEAATGELFF. This chain uses TRBV6-1 with TRBJ2-2; D gene ambiguous. Deletions cut 0 bases from V and 4 bases from J, with 3 bases between. Germline V CDR1 and CDR2: MNHNS, SASEGT. The CDR3 contains 13 residues.

The V call is TRBV14, the J call TRBJ1-2; 7 nucleotides align to TRBD1. Germline lookup yields CDR1 SGHDN and CDR2 FVKESK. V lost 1 base to trimming and J lost 4 bases; unmatched junction nucleotides: 6. The CDR3 has 15 residues. The CDR3 region has the DNA TGTGCCAGCAGCCAAGTACGAGGGGGCGTCTATGGCTACACCTTC. Translation: CASSQVRGGVYGYTF.

The genes are TRBV14 and TRBJ1-4, with a possible D match to TRBD1 (5 bases). The CDR3 is 13 residues long. Germline loops: CDR1 SGHDN, CDR2 FVKESK. In DNA, the CDR3 is TGTGCTCTGATAGGCAGGGTTTGGGAAAAACTGTTTTTT. Its translation: CALIGRVWEKLFF.

Worth noting for this clone: The germline gene is not matched at one end of the junction; a read error may be the cause. V is TRBV2 and J is TRBJ1-4; the D is unclear. The CDR3 is made up of 14 amino acids. The germline gives CDR1 SNHLY, CDR2 FYNNEI. CDR3 loop: CASREEALSGKLFF. In DNA, the CDR3 is TGTGCCAGCAGGGAAGAGGCCCTCAGCGGAAAACTGTTTTTT.

V gene TRBV7-9 combines with J gene TRBJ1-5; TRBD1 matches 11 bases. Trimming took 5 bases from V and 6 from J; bases not matched to a gene: 15. This CDR3 spans 18 amino acids. Germline CDR1 reads SEHNR; CDR2 reads FQNEAQ (reference sequence). The CDR3 sequence is CASSHAAVGQGASQPQHF. The CDR3 region has the DNA TGTGCCAGCAGCCACGCCGCCGTAGGACAGGGGGCGAGTCAGCCCCAGCATTTT.

J is TRBJ1-4 and V is TRBV18; 9 nucleotides line up with TRBD1. Germline V gene sequence: CDR1 KGHSH, CDR2 LQKENI. This CDR3 spans 14 amino acids. The trim removed 3 bases at V and 5 bases at J, leaving 1 base unmatched. This chain's CDR3 is CASSPDRGNEKLFF. In nucleotides, the CDR3 is TGTGCCAGCTCACCCGACAGGGGGAATGAAAAACTGTTTTTT.

This clone has just one count. The rearrangement uses TRBV30 and TRBJ2-7; 10 nucleotides line up with TRBD1. Germline V gene lookup returns CDR1 GTSNPN and CDR2 SVGIG (reference sequence). The V gene end was trimmed by 5 bases and the J gene end by 2 bases; junction bases not matched to a gene: 0. CDR3 length: 12 amino acids. The CDR3 coding sequence is TGTGCCTGGGGGACAGGGGCCTACGAGCAGTACTTC. It translates to CAWGTGAYEQYF.

The chain is built from TRBV29-1 and TRBJ1-1; 7 bases map to TRBD1. Trimming at V came to 7 bases and at J to 1 base, leaving 6 bases not matched to a gene. The CDR3 runs to 13 residues. Germline CDR1 reads SQVTM; CDR2 reads ANQGSEA. The CDR3 loop is CSGYRGKNTEAFF. CDR3 in DNA: TGCAGCGGATACAGGGGAAAGAACACTGAAGCTTTCTTT. Filled out from reference TRBV29-1 and TRBJ1-1, the complete variable domain reads SAVISQKPSRDICQRGTSLTIQCQVDSQVTMMFWYRQQPGQSLTLIATANQGSEATYESGFVIDKFPISRPNLTFSTLTVSNMSPEDSSIYLCSGYRGKNTEAFFGQGTRLTVV.

The J gene is TRBJ2-5, the V gene TRBV5-1; TRBD2 might be the D (6 bases). The CDR3 covers 14 residues. From germline, CDR1 is SGHRS and CDR2 YFSETQ. Deletions cut 4 bases from V and 2 bases from J, with 12 bases between. CDR3 coding DNA: TGCGCCAGCAGCCCCCGGGACTCACAAGAGACCCAGTACTTC. Amino acids: CASSPRDSQETQYF.

The V gene is TRBV7-2, the J gene TRBJ2-5, with D possibly matching TRBD2 (6 bases). The CDR3 length is 14 residues. CDR1 and CDR2 from the germline V gene are SGHTA and FQGNSA. V gave up 1 base and J gave up 7 bases, with 13 bases separating them. CDR3 region: CASSLEGLGSTQYF. CDR3 bases: TGTGCCAGCAGCTTAGAGGGACTCGGTTCGACCCAGTACTTC.

The chain is built from TRBV11-3 and TRBJ2-7; 10 nucleotides agree with TRBD1. This CDR3 has 14 residues. The J segment lost 7 bases and the V segment lost 4 bases, leaving 7 bases of the junction unmatched. CDR1 and CDR2 from the germline V gene are SGHNT and YENEEA. The CDR3 sequence is CASSSGTGAGEQYF. In DNA, the CDR3 is TGTGCCAGCAGCTCCGGGACAGGGGCAGGAGAGCAGTACTTC. Based on the CDR3 plus reference TRBV11-3 and TRBJ2-7, the full variable domain is EAGVVQSPRYKIIEKKQPVAFWCNPISGHNTLYWYLQNLGQGPELLIRYENEEAVDDSQLPKDRFSAERLKGVDSTLKIQPAELGDSAVYLCASSSGTGAGEQYFGPGTRLTVT.

The rearrangement uses TRBV6-1 and TRBJ2-5; TRBD2 matches at 10 bases. There are 15 residues in the CDR3. Germline loops: CDR1 MNHNS, CDR2 SASEGT. V lost 6 bases, J lost 2 bases, and 6 bases stayed unmatched. CDR3 loop: CASRPLAGAQETQYF. In DNA form, the CDR3 reads TGTGCCAGCAGGCCGCTAGCGGGGGCACAAGAGACCCAGTACTTC.

V is TRBV7-2 and J is TRBJ2-7, with TRBD2 matching over 7 bases. Trimming cost V 1 base and J 3 bases; bases outside gene matches: 9. Germline CDR1 reads SGHTA; CDR2 reads FQGNSA. There are 16 residues in the CDR3. The CDR3 coding sequence is TGTGCCAGCAGCTTAGGGCGGGCTAGCGGTGGCTACGAGCAGTACTTC. It codes for CASSLGRASGGYEQYF.

The chain recombines TRBV5-1 with TRBJ2-1; D is perhaps TRBD2 (6 bases). Trimming shortened V by 4 bases and J by 0 bases, and 11 bases separated the two germline ends. The CDR3 loop spans 15 amino acids. Per the germline V gene, CDR1 is SGHRS and CDR2 is YFSETQ. CDR3 coding DNA: TGCGCCAGCAGCGCCGCCGGGGGCTCCTACAATGAGCAGTTCTTC. Translated: CASSAAGGSYNEQFF.

This clone is a singleton in its sample. J is TRBJ1-2 and V is TRBV19, with D possibly matching TRBD1 (6 bases). This CDR3 region has 15 residues. Germline-derived CDR1 and CDR2 are LNHDA and SQIVND (reference sequence). Trimming stripped 3 bases from V and 7 bases from J, with 18 bases between. CDR3 in DNA: TGTGCCAGTAGTATTGGACAGTCCCTTAAGATTGGCTACACCTTC. It specifies CASSIGQSLKIGYTF.